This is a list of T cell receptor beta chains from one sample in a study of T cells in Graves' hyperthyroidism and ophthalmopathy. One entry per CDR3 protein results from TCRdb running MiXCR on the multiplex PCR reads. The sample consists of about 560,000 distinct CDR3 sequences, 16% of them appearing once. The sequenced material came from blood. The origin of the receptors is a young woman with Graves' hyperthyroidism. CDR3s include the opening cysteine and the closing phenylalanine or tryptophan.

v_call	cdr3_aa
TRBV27	CASSSWGAGNEKLFF
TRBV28	CASSLRVPYEQYF
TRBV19	CASSIGASGRQEQFF
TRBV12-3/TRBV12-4	CASSFGTLNNQPQHF
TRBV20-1	CSARDLKRTAPFTYEQYF
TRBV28	CASSSQTGAQETQYF
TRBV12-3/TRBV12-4	CASSFAGPVVEQFF
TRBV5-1	CASSLGGLSAYEQYF
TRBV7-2	CASSFPLAGPRTQYF
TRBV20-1	CSAVAGTPSEQYF
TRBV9	CASSVDTVNTEAFF
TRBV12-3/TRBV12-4	CASSSTGRNLGEQFF
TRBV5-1	CASSSLRVNEQFF
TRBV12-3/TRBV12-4	CASRDRYQPQHF
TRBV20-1	CSAQTGGNEQYF
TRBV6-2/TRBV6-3	CASSYQTSDYTGELFF
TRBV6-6	CASSYSRGTGTYEQYF
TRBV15	CATRFRVGGYNEQFF
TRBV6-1	CASSEFVGTAADTQYF
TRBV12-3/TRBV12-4	CASSLALRAPQDGYTF
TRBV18	CASSPPDPGIVYEQYF
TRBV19	CASSIGSGRNYGYTF
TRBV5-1	CASSFISSGNEQFF
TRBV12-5	CASGFPGGTQYF
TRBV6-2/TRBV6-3	CASSETGPQHF
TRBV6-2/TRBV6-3	CASRKNTEAFF
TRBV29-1	CSVAVAGGVGELFF
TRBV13	CASSLVERTGTDTQYF
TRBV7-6	CASSLAERRTGRDEQYF
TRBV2	CASRYRANTEAFF
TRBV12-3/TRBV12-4	CASTPTGTGNEKLFF
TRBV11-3	CASSLAGTETLYF
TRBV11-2	CASSLDWRRREGSDTEAFF
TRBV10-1	CASSEDYYNEQFF
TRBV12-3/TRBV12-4	CASRSGTRHNNEQFF
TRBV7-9	CASSPRSQTSGRLDEQFF
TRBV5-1	CASSTGGGAIGGYTF
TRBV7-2	CASSLTTGGSEAFF
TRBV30	CAWSTGLAGETQYF
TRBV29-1	CSVETGPNYGYTF
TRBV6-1	CATSKGLAGGTDTQYF
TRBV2	CASSERGTGGVLNTEAFF
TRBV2	CASSGLNEQFF
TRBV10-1	CASGQATYPYEQYF
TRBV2	CASSEGRTDNQPQHF
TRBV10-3	CAISDFGEHQETQYF